This T cell receptor (beta chain) was sequenced during a study of T cell responses to AZD1222 COVID-19 vaccine. Produced via immunoSEQ multiplex PCR; TCRdb's table is partial and in-frame only. The table records approximately 100,000 clones, more than 85% of them present only once. Study-level results: The donor group comprised mostly white British people and more females; the analysis possibly underestimated clonal diversity. Seropositive status at baseline applied to only a handful of AZD1222 recipients. Spike was spanned by vaccine-associated CD4 TCRs, which were dominant at 160-218 and 743-854.

Trimming removed 7 bases from V and 6 bases from J, with 19 bases in between. This CDR3 spans 15 amino acids. Germline V lookup: CDR1 LNHDA, CDR2 SQIVND (reference sequence). To note about this clone: The antigen is undetermined.

The source was peripheral blood, collected on day 0 of AZD1222 vaccination. This sequence joins TRBV19 and TRBJ1-5; D is undetermined. The TCR comes from an adult in good health. The CDR3 bases are TGTGCCAGTACCTGGACCGCACAGATGGGTCAGCCCCAGCATTTT. Protein: CASTWTAQMGQPQHF.